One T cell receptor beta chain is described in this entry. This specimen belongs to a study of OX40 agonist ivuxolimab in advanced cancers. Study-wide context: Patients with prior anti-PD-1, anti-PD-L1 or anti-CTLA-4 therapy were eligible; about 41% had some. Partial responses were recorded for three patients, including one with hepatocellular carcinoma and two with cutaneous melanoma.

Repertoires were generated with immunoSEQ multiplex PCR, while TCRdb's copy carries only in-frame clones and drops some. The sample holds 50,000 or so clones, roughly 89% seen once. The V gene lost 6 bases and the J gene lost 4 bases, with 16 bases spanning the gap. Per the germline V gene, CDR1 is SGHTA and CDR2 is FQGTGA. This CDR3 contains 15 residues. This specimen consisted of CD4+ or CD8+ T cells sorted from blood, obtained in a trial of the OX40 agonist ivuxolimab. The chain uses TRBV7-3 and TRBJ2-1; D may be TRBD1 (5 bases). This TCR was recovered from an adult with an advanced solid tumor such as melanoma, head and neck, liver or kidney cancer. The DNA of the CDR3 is TGTGCCAGCAGTTCCACAGGCTCGGGTTACAATGAGCAGTTCTTC. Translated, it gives CASSSTGSGYNEQFF.